Shown below are 24 T cell receptor beta chains from a single sample sequenced in a study of blood T cell repertoires in COVID-19. TCRdb's table, derived via immunoSEQ multiplex PCR, lists solely in-frame clones and lacks some. In the table there are under 250,000 clones, 65% to 90% of which are singletons. The sequenced sample consisted of PBMCs or T cells enriched from blood (not recorded which). These receptors came from a woman aged 45 to 65 with acute COVID-19.

This sequence joins TRBV7-6 and TRBJ2-1; 10 nucleotides line up with TRBD2. The V gene's germline CDR1 is SGHVS and CDR2 FNYEAQ. Trimming took 7 bases from V and 4 from J; bases not matched to a gene: 7. The CDR3 runs to 15 residues. The CDR3 loop is CASMASGGLYNEQFF. The CDR3 coding sequence is TGTGCCAGCATGGCTAGCGGGGGATTATACAATGAGCAGTTCTTC.

The rearrangement uses TRBV6-2 or TRBV6-3 and TRBJ1-1; D is possibly TRBD1 (6 bases). The CDR3 contains 15 residues. Trimming cost V 2 bases and J 5 bases, with 15 bases left between them. CDR1 MNHEY and CDR2 SVGEGT come from the germline V gene. The CDR3 region is CASSYTRGGWTEAFF. The CDR3 DNA is TGTGCCAGCAGTTACACAAGAGGGGGTTGGACTGAAGCTTTCTTT.

The chain has TRBV2 and TRBJ1-5; D is ambiguous. V lost 3 bases to trimming and J lost 1 base, with 4 bases between them. Germline CDR1 reads SNHLY; CDR2 reads FYNNEI. The CDR3 loop spans 13 amino acids. This CDR3 reads CASSEASNQPQHF. In DNA, the CDR3 is TGTGCCAGCAGTGAGGCCAGCAATCAGCCCCAGCATTTT.

The chain links TRBV30 to TRBJ2-2, with 8 bases identical to TRBD1. The V gene's germline CDR1 is GTSNPN and CDR2 SVGIG (reference sequence). The CDR3 runs to 14 residues. Germline trimming cut 4 bases from V and 4 bases from J; bases unmatched to any gene: 5. The CDR3 here is CAWKGQGSTGELFF. The CDR3 coding sequence is TGTGCCTGGAAAGGACAGGGAAGCACCGGGGAGCTGTTTTTT. The variable domain in full, completed from reference TRBV30 and TRBJ2-2, reads SQTIHQWPATLVQPVGSPLSLECTVEGTSNPNLYWYRQAAGRGLQLLFYSVGIGQISSEVPQNLSASRPQDRQFILSSKKLLLSDSGFYLCAWKGQGSTGELFFGEGSRLTVL.

In DNA, the CDR3 is TGTGCCAGTACAAACAGGGACAATTCACCCCTCCACTTT. Its translation: CASTNRDNSPLHF. V usage is TRBV19 and J usage is TRBJ1-6; D perhaps matches TRBD1 (6 bases). The V end was cut by 7 bases, the J end by 7 bases, with 11 bases between. Germline V gene data show CDR1 as LNHDA and CDR2 as SQIVND (reference sequence). The CDR3 extends over 13 amino acids.

The chain links TRBV6-5 to TRBJ1-5; TRBD1 might be the D (5 bases). The CDR3 spans 15 residues. V was clipped by 0 bases and J by 5 bases, with 11 bases between them. Germline V lookup: CDR1 MNHEY, CDR2 SVGAGI. This CDR3 reads CASSYSGGWDQPQHF. For the CDR3, the DNA is TGTGCCAGCAGTTACTCCGGGGGGTGGGATCAGCCCCAGCATTTT.

J is TRBJ1-1 and V is TRBV5-5; 11 bases align to TRBD1. The CDR3 has 16 residues. Trimming removed 4 bases from V and 4 bases from J; junction bases left unmatched: 9. CDR1 SGHKS and CDR2 YYEKEE come from the germline V gene (reference sequence). The CDR3 DNA follows: TGTGCCAGCAGCCGCGGACAGGGGGCCATGGGCACTGAAGCTTTCTTT. It codes for CASSRGQGAMGTEAFF.

The chain is built from TRBV5-6 and TRBJ1-1; D unresolved. Germline V lookup: CDR1 SGHDT, CDR2 YYEEEE. The CDR3 has 14 amino acids. V dropped 4 bases and J dropped 2 bases, with 12 bases sitting between them. CDR3 sequence reads: CASSPLDGNTEAFF. The CDR3 region has the DNA TGTGCCAGCAGCCCCCTAGATGGAAACACTGAAGCTTTCTTT.

V and J are TRBV14 and TRBJ1-5; 9 bases are a match to TRBD1. Unmatched junction bases numbered 9, after V lost 4 bases and J lost 5 bases. This CDR3 has 16 residues. Germline V lookup: CDR1 SGHDN, CDR2 FVKESK. The CDR3 region is CASSPTGTGIYQPQHF. In DNA form, the CDR3 reads TGTGCCAGCAGCCCTACCGGGACAGGGATTTATCAGCCCCAGCATTTT.

This clone appeared a single time. The rearrangement links TRBV6-2 or TRBV6-3 to TRBJ1-5; D remains ambiguous. Germline V gene lookup returns CDR1 MNHEY and CDR2 SVGEGT. There are 18 residues in the CDR3. The germline V and J ends were trimmed by 0 bases and 2 bases, with 17 bases remaining between them. This CDR3 is CASSYSLGGDRGNQPQHF. In nucleotides, the CDR3 is TGTGCCAGCAGTTACTCGTTAGGCGGGGATCGGGGCAATCAGCCCCAGCATTTT.

The V gene is TRBV12-3 or TRBV12-4, the J gene TRBJ1-1; 9 bases agree with TRBD1. V gave up 8 bases and J gave up 4 bases; unmatched junction bases: 5. The CDR3 extends over 13 amino acids. The CDR3 DNA follows: TGTGCCAGCCGAACAGGGGGCGGCACTGAAGCTTTCTTT. It specifies CASRTGGGTEAFF.

This clone was picked up a small number of times. The gene calls are TRBV5-4 and TRBJ2-7; 13 positions match TRBD2. The CDR3 has 17 residues. Germline CDR1 SGHNT, CDR2 YYREEE (reference sequence). Germline trimming cut 4 bases from V and 0 bases from J; bases unmatched to any gene: 7. The CDR3 bases are TGTGCCAGCAGCCCGGGACTAGCGGGGAGTTACTCCTACGAGCAGTACTTC. Translating gives CASSPGLAGSYSYEQYF.

This clone appeared many times. The V and J genes are TRBV5-4 and TRBJ2-7; D is unclear. This CDR3 region has 16 residues. V shed 0 bases and J shed 4 bases, with 17 bases lying between them. Germline values: CDR1 SGHNT, CDR2 YYREEE (reference sequence). CDR3 in DNA: TGTGCCAGCAGCTTGGCCATCTTCACAGACGGATACGAGCAGTACTTC. Translation gives CASSLAIFTDGYEQYF.

This clone came up once. The sample holds other DNA sequences that translate to the same CDR3. The chain combines TRBV5-1 with TRBJ2-2, with TRBD1 matching 8 bases. The CDR3 is 15 residues long. The V and J ends lost 4 bases and 0 bases, in that order; junction bases with no gene match: 2. CDR1 SGHRS and CDR2 YFSETQ come from the germline V gene. The CDR3 nucleotides are TGCGCCAGCAGCCTGGACAGGGCGAACACCGGGGAGCTGTTTTTT. This translates into CASSLDRANTGELFF.

V is TRBV6-2 or TRBV6-3 and J is TRBJ2-7; the match to TRBD2 covers 7 bases. Germline V lookup: CDR1 MNHEY, CDR2 SVGEGT. The length of the CDR3 is 15 residues. J lost 3 bases, V lost 1 base, and 6 bases had no gene match. CDR3 DNA sequence: TGTGCCAGCAGTTACTGGGGAGGGGTCAGCTACGAGCAGTACTTC. This sequence encodes CASSYWGGVSYEQYF.

This clone was counted a single time. The chain combines TRBV5-5 with TRBJ1-2; maybe TRBD1 (5 bases). This CDR3 comprises 14 residues. The ends were cut back, 0 bases at V and 4 bases at J, with 10 bases in the middle. Germline V CDR1 and CDR2: SGHKS, YYEKEE (reference sequence). In DNA form, the CDR3 reads TGTGCCAGCAGCTTGGGACAGCTGTTCTATGGCTACACCTTC. Protein: CASSLGQLFYGYTF.

On this clone: Different DNA sequences within this sample yield the same CDR3. The chain carries TRBV3-1 (or the pseudogene TRBV3-2) and TRBJ2-3; D may be TRBD2 (5 bases). V lost 1 base, J lost 0 bases, and 11 bases lay in between. CDR3 length: 16 residues. Per the germline V gene, CDR1 is LGHDT and CDR2 is YNNKEL (reference sequence). CDR3: CASSQAALASTDTQYF. In DNA form, the CDR3 reads TGTGCCAGCAGCCAAGCGGCCCTAGCTAGCACAGATACGCAGTATTTT.

The V and J genes are TRBV10-3 and TRBJ1-1; D call uncertain. V was trimmed by 5 bases and J by 4 bases, leaving 8 bases between them. CDR1 is ENHRY and CDR2 is SYGVKD in the germline V gene. CDR3 length equals 12 residues. The CDR3 DNA reads TGTGCCATCAGTATAGGAGGCACTGAAGCTTTCTTT. As protein: CAISIGGTEAFF.

The chain links TRBV7-2 to TRBJ1-2; 7 bases align to TRBD1. The V and J ends lost 4 bases and 0 bases, in that order; junction bases with no gene match: 5. CDR1 is SGHTA and CDR2 is FQGNSA in the germline V gene. The CDR3 totals 15 residues. In DNA, the CDR3 is TGTGCCAGCAGCTCTGGACAGGCCACTAACTATGGCTACACCTTC. This encodes CASSSGQATNYGYTF.

This chain uses TRBV10-3 with TRBJ2-7; possibly TRBD2 for D (6 bases). V lost 10 bases and J lost 2, with 18 bases in between. Germline-derived CDR1 and CDR2 are ENHRY and SYGVKD. The CDR3 is 14 amino acids. The CDR3 sequence: CATESGTAPYEQYF. DNA for the CDR3: TGTGCCACCGAGTCCGGGACTGCCCCCTACGAGCAGTACTTC.

This chain connects TRBV30 to TRBJ2-2; 12 nucleotides match TRBD2. Germline CDR1 GTSNPN, CDR2 SVGIG (reference sequence). V trimming: 5 bases; J trimming: 6 bases; junction bases outside the gene matches: 10. The CDR3 spans 16 residues. CDR3 protein: CAWSRTSGGRSGELFF. In DNA form, the CDR3 reads TGTGCCTGGTCGCGAACTAGCGGGGGGCGGTCCGGGGAGCTGTTTTTT.

This chain uses TRBV7-2 with TRBJ2-7; TRBD2 matches at 12 bases. The CDR3 totals 15 residues. In germline, CDR1 is SGHTA, CDR2 FQGNSA. J gave up 2 bases and V 5 bases, and 4 bases lay outside the gene matches. The CDR3 reads CASSQTSGGAYEQYF. DNA of the CDR3: TGTGCCAGCAGCCAGACTAGCGGGGGCGCCTACGAGCAGTACTTC.

V usage is TRBV6-2 or TRBV6-3 and J usage is TRBJ1-1, with D perhaps TRBD1 (6 bases). The V gene lost 6 bases and the J gene lost 0 bases, with 14 bases spanning the gap. In germline, CDR1 is MNHEY, CDR2 SVGEGT. The CDR3 is 15 residues long. The CDR3: CASRPHRDMNTEAFF. CDR3 nucleotides: TGTGCCAGCAGGCCTCACAGGGACATGAACACTGAAGCTTTCTTT.

The genes are TRBV7-3 and TRBJ2-2, with TRBD1 matching over 7 bases. After removal of 4 bases from V and 6 bases from J, the junction contained 8 bases not matched to a gene. The germline gives CDR1 SGHTA, CDR2 FQGTGA. The CDR3 length is 15 residues. The CDR3, as DNA: TGTGCCAGCAGCTCTGGACAGGTCGAAGCCGGGGAGCTGTTTTTT. Its protein is CASSSGQVEAGELFF.